The clone carrying this T cell receptor (beta chain) occurred a few times. The sample is drawn from a study of T-cell reconstitution after alpha-beta-depleted transplantation in children. TCRbeta library preparation incorporated unique molecular identifiers. TCRdb re-analysed the PCR reads in MiXCR, keeping a single row per CDR3 protein. Here the sample spans 350,000 to 450,000 distinct CDR3 sequences, about 20% being singletons. Sequencing was performed on PBMCs from the stem cell graft donor, taken from the stem cell graft. The source is a human donor who donated a stem cell graft to a child with acute myeloid leukemia.

The CDR3 sequence: CASSSTQGKFYEQYF. CDR3 nucleotides: TGTGCCAGCAGTTCGACTCAGGGGAAATTCTACGAGCAGTACTTC. The rearrangement joins TRBV12-3 or TRBV12-4 to TRBJ2-7, with D perhaps TRBD1 (6 bases). The germline V and J ends were trimmed by 4 bases and 3 bases, with 16 bases remaining between them. The CDR3 has 15 residues.